This T cell receptor (beta chain) was obtained from a study of blood T cell repertoires in COVID-19. V trimming: 5 bases; J trimming: 7 bases; junction bases outside the gene matches: 7. CDR3 length: 13 amino acids. Per the germline V gene, CDR1 is LNHNV and CDR2 is YYDKDF (reference sequence). Assay used: immunoSEQ multiplex PCR; TCRdb lists only in-frame clones, some missing. The sample shows around 64,000 clones, 91% of them seen only once. The chain uses TRBV15 and TRBJ2-7; 8 bases align to TRBD1. This TCR came from a human donor in a cohort sampled during active COVID-19. The sample comprised peripheral blood. CDR3 amino acids: CATSSRGQREQYF. In DNA form, the CDR3 reads TGTGCCACCAGCTCCAGGGGGCAGAGGGAGCAGTACTTC.